Presented here are 31 T cell receptor beta chains from one specimen sequenced in a study of shared clonotypes between healthy human individuals. Clones were read by immunoSEQ multiplex PCR, and TCRdb kept only the in-frame ones, dropping some. The sample shows roughly 2,500,000 clones, under 95% of them seen only once. The sequencing input was naive CD4+ T cells from PBMCs. Documented subset: CD45RA+ positively selected. The source of these receptors is a man between 18 and 35 years old in good health. Some clones in this sample may be carry-over from other donors' samples.

The genes are TRBV5-1 and TRBJ2-3; D is unresolved. The CDR3 totals 15 residues. V was cut by 4 bases and J by 1 base, with 13 bases left in between. CDR1 is SGHRS and CDR2 is YFSETQ in the germline V gene. The CDR3 sequence: CASSAVGRGTDTQYF. CDR3 DNA: TGCGCCAGCAGCGCTGTCGGTAGGGGCACAGATACGCAGTATTTT. Using reference TRBV5-1 and TRBJ2-3 for the parts outside the CDR3, the full variable domain is KAGVTQTPRYLIKTRGQQVTLSCSPISGHRSVSWYQQTPGQGLQFLFEYFSETQRNKGNFPGRFSGRQFSNSRSEMNVSTLELGDSALYLCASSAVGRGTDTQYFGPGTRLTVL.

This chain links TRBV5-1 with TRBJ2-1; no clear D gene. V gave up 4 bases and J gave up 6 bases, with 11 bases separating them. This CDR3 has 13 residues. The germline V gene encodes CDR1 SGHRS and CDR2 YFSETQ. CDR3 sequence reads: CASSTNLGNEQFF. The CDR3 region has the DNA TGCGCCAGCAGCACTAACCTAGGCAATGAGCAGTTCTTC. Combining the CDR3 with reference TRBV5-1 and TRBJ2-1 gives the whole variable domain KAGVTQTPRYLIKTRGQQVTLSCSPISGHRSVSWYQQTPGQGLQFLFEYFSETQRNKGNFPGRFSGRQFSNSRSEMNVSTLELGDSALYLCASSTNLGNEQFFGPGTRLTVL.

The chain recombines TRBV28 with TRBJ2-7, with D perhaps matching TRBD2 (6 bases). V lost 3 bases, J lost 5 bases, and 17 bases lay in between. The CDR3 runs 15 residues. From germline, CDR1 is MDHEN and CDR2 SYDVKM. CDR3 DNA sequence: TGTGCCAGCAGTTTCCTCACCGGGAGTAGCGACGAGCAGTACTTC. Protein: CASSFLTGSSDEQYF.

This clone came up once. V usage is TRBV7-9 and J usage is TRBJ1-3; no clear D gene. In germline, CDR1 is SEHNR, CDR2 FQNEAQ (reference sequence). V lost 1 base, J lost 5 bases, and 6 bases lay in between. The CDR3 has 13 residues. CDR3 bases: TGTGCCAGCAGCTTAGGTAAAAGAAACACCATATATTTT. Translated: CASSLGKRNTIYF.

V gene TRBV5-6 combines with J gene TRBJ2-7, with 7 bases lining up with TRBD1. J was trimmed by 3 bases and V by 2 bases; bases with no gene match: 2. This CDR3 spans 13 amino acids. Germline V gene data show CDR1 as SGHDT and CDR2 as YYEEEE. The DNA of the CDR3 is TGTGCCAGCAGCTTAGACAGGGTCTACGAGCAGTACTTC. This gives the protein CASSLDRVYEQYF.

The chain couples TRBV19 to TRBJ2-7, with TRBD1 matching 10 bases. V lost 3 bases, J lost 2 bases, and 10 bases stayed unmatched. This CDR3 contains 17 residues. Per the germline V gene, CDR1 is LNHDA and CDR2 is SQIVND (reference sequence). CDR3 protein: CASSIQFDRGHTYEQYF. The CDR3 DNA reads TGTGCCAGTAGTATCCAATTCGACAGGGGGCACACCTACGAGCAGTACTTC.

J is TRBJ2-2 and V is TRBV19; possibly TRBD2 for D (5 bases). Trimming took off 4 bases at V and 3 bases at J, with 9 bases between the two ends. Germline CDR1 reads LNHDA; CDR2 reads SQIVND (reference sequence). There are 14 residues in the CDR3. CDR3 residues: CASSTYGDTGELFF. CDR3 sequence (DNA): TGTGCCAGTAGTACTTACGGGGACACCGGGGAGCTGTTTTTT.

This chain joins TRBV9 and TRBJ1-2, with TRBD1 matching 7 bases. V was clipped by 0 bases and J by 3 bases; unmatched bases: 5. CDR3 length: 15 amino acids. Germline V lookup: CDR1 SGDLS, CDR2 YYNGEE. Here the CDR3 DNA reads TGTGCCAGCAGCGTAGACGTCCAGGGGGACTATGGCTACACCTTC. As protein: CASSVDVQGDYGYTF.

A single count supports this clone. The genes are TRBV7-2 and TRBJ1-1; D not resolved. Looked up from germline, CDR1 is SGHTA and CDR2 is FQGNSA. Trimming left V 2 bases short and J 4 bases short, with 14 bases between. The CDR3 loop spans 15 amino acids. The CDR3 spells CASSLSGPLGTEAFF. CDR3 bases: TGTGCCAGCAGCTTATCCGGGCCCCTAGGCACTGAAGCTTTCTTT.

The chain links TRBV5-4 to TRBJ2-5, with a weak D call TRBD2 (6 bases). CDR3 length: 14 amino acids. Trimming stripped 1 base from V and 7 bases from J, with 14 bases between. CDR1 and CDR2 (germline): SGHNT, YYREEE (reference sequence). Written as DNA, the CDR3 is TGTGCCAGCAGCTTGTTTGGGTGGGGAGGGACCCAGTACTTC. It specifies CASSLFGWGGTQYF. Together with reference TRBV5-4 and TRBJ2-5, the CDR3 gives the full variable domain: ETGVTQSPTHLIKTRGQQVTLRCSSQSGHNTVSWYQQALGQGPQFIFQYYREEENGRGNFPPRFSGLQFPNYSSELNVNALELDDSALYLCASSLFGWGGTQYFGPGTRLLVL.

V usage is TRBV30 and J usage is TRBJ2-3; possible D gene TRBD2, 6 bases. CDR3 length equals 12 residues. In germline, CDR1 is GTSNPN, CDR2 SVGIG (reference sequence). V lost 6 bases, J lost 10 bases, and 17 bases lay in between. This CDR3 reads CACGEERRAQYF. The CDR3 DNA follows: TGTGCCTGCGGGGAGGAGAGAAGGGCGCAGTATTTT.

The CDR3 is CASSEDRTYEQYF. CDR3 nucleotides: TGTGCCAGCAGTGAAGACCGAACCTACGAGCAGTACTTC. The chain employs TRBV2 and TRBJ2-7; D gene ambiguous. The V gene's germline CDR1 is SNHLY and CDR2 FYNNEI. The CDR3 is 13 amino acids. With 1 base removed from V and 2 bases from J, the gap between germline ends came to 6 bases. Complete variable domain (other parts from reference TRBV2 and TRBJ2-7): EPEVTQTPSHQVTQMGQEVILRCVPISNHLYFYWYRQILGQKVEFLVSFYNNEISEKSEIFDDQFSVERPDGSNFTLKIRSTKLEDSAMYFCASSEDRTYEQYFGPGTRLTVT.

This clone was detected only once. The gene calls are TRBV29-1 and TRBJ2-7; 10 nucleotides agree with TRBD2. CDR1 and CDR2 from the germline V gene are SQVTM and ANQGSEA. V dropped 6 bases and J dropped 5; count of bases not matched to a gene: 7. This CDR3 spans 13 amino acids. CDR3 sequence (DNA): TGCAGCGTAAGCGGGAGGGCCATCAACGAGCAGTACTTC. Translated, it gives CSVSGRAINEQYF.

This clone came up once. This chain connects TRBV30 to TRBJ2-7; possible D gene TRBD2, 6 bases. From germline, CDR1 is GTSNPN and CDR2 SVGIG (reference sequence). The ends were cut back, 1 base at V and 6 bases at J, with 16 bases in the middle. The length of the CDR3 is 14 residues. The CDR3 region is CAWSGGTGPREQYF. CDR3 sequence (DNA): TGTGCCTGGAGTGGCGGGACTGGGCCCCGCGAGCAGTACTTC.

V usage is TRBV29-1 and J usage is TRBJ1-1; TRBD1 is a possible D gene (6 bases). Germline loops: CDR1 SQVTM, CDR2 ANQGSEA. This CDR3 is built from 13 residues. Deletions cut 4 bases from V and 4 bases from J, with 13 bases between. The CDR3, as DNA: TGCAGCGTTGTAACAGGGTATGGCACTGAAGCTTTCTTT. Translated, it gives CSVVTGYGTEAFF.

This clone has just one count. This chain uses TRBV7-7 with TRBJ2-2; 8 bases agree with TRBD2. The V gene's germline CDR1 is SSHAT and CDR2 FNYEAQ (reference sequence). V was clipped by 5 bases and J by 2 bases; unmatched bases: 4. This CDR3 spans 15 amino acids. CDR3 nucleotides: TGTGCCAGCAGCGCCACTAGCGGAAACACCGGGGAGCTGTTTTTT. It is translated as CASSATSGNTGELFF.

As concerns this clone: The same CDR3 also results from other DNA sequences found in this sample. The V and J genes are TRBV5-1 and TRBJ1-3, with D uncertain. The length of the CDR3 is 15 residues. The germline V and J ends were trimmed by 0 bases and 0 bases, with 7 bases remaining between them. Germline V gives CDR1 SGHRS, CDR2 YFSETQ. The CDR3 is CASSLEGSSGNTIYF. The CDR3 region has the DNA TGCGCCAGCAGCTTGGAAGGCTCCTCTGGAAACACCATATATTTT. Complete variable domain (other parts from reference TRBV5-1 and TRBJ1-3): KAGVTQTPRYLIKTRGQQVTLSCSPISGHRSVSWYQQTPGQGLQFLFEYFSETQRNKGNFPGRFSGRQFSNSRSEMNVSTLELGDSALYLCASSLEGSSGNTIYFGEGSWLTVV.

This clone showed up just once. The chain carries TRBV7-9 and TRBJ2-1, with 12 bases that match TRBD2. CDR1 is SEHNR and CDR2 is FQNEAQ in the germline V gene (reference sequence). V lost 1 base, J lost 8 bases, and 3 bases stayed unmatched. CDR3 length equals 15 residues. The chain's CDR3 is CASSLEASGRDEQFF. In DNA, the CDR3 is TGTGCCAGCAGCTTAGAGGCTAGCGGGAGGGATGAGCAGTTCTTC.

The genes are TRBV7-9 and TRBJ2-5; the D gene is possibly TRBD1 (5 bases). The CDR3 length is 15 residues. Germline CDR1 SEHNR, CDR2 FQNEAQ (reference sequence). V was pared by 0 bases and J by 5 bases, with 13 bases between. The CDR3 spells CASSLAQASFETQYF. CDR3 sequence (DNA): TGTGCCAGCAGCTTAGCACAGGCCTCGTTTGAGACCCAGTACTTC.

The chain employs TRBV27 and TRBJ1-1, with TRBD1 matching 11 bases. V trimming: 5 bases; J trimming: 11 bases; junction bases outside the gene matches: 16. The CDR3 consists of 16 residues. Per germline, CDR1 MNHEY and CDR2 SMNVEV (reference sequence). In nucleotides, the CDR3 is TGTGCCAGCAGTAGGACAGGGGGCGCGGTTGGGAGGGGGGCTTTCTTT. Its protein is CASSRTGGAVGRGAFF.

This chain connects TRBV5-1 to TRBJ2-7; D ambiguous. V gave up 2 bases and J gave up 3 bases, with 15 bases separating them. This CDR3 has 15 amino acids. The germline V gene encodes CDR1 SGHRS and CDR2 YFSETQ. The CDR3 region is CASSLDESRRYEQYF. CDR3 coding DNA: TGCGCCAGCAGCTTAGACGAGTCACGGCGCTACGAGCAGTACTTC.

The chain carries TRBV28 and TRBJ2-5; 9 bases line up with TRBD2. Germline lookup yields CDR1 MDHEN and CDR2 SYDVKM. This CDR3 contains 17 residues. J lost 5 bases, V lost 0 bases, and 10 bases had no gene match. The DNA of the CDR3 is TGTGCCAGCAGTTTATGGACTAGCGGCGGACGTTTGGAGACCCAGTACTTC. It encodes CASSLWTSGGRLETQYF.

This sequence joins TRBV28 and TRBJ2-1; 7 nucleotides line up with TRBD2. The CDR3 covers 16 residues. J was trimmed by 6 bases and V by 5 bases; bases with no gene match: 13. Germline lookup yields CDR1 MDHEN and CDR2 SYDVKM. The CDR3 nucleotides read TGTGCCAGCAGTAACCTGGGCGGGAGTAAGGTCAATGAGCAGTTCTTC. It yields the protein CASSNLGGSKVNEQFF.

V usage is TRBV19 and J usage is TRBJ1-1; no definite D call. Trimming left V 6 bases short and J 4 bases short, with 9 bases between. Germline lookup yields CDR1 LNHDA and CDR2 SQIVND (reference sequence). The CDR3 runs to 12 residues. The CDR3 loop reads CASSLSVTEAFF. CDR3 sequence (DNA): TGTGCCAGTAGCCTGAGTGTCACTGAAGCTTTCTTT.

The count of this clone is one. The chain employs TRBV6-6 and TRBJ1-3; a possible D gene is TRBD1 (6 bases). CDR3 length equals 14 residues. Germline loops: CDR1 MNHNY, CDR2 SVGAGI (reference sequence). The V and J ends lost 5 bases and 3 bases respectively, with 11 bases between them. CDR3 sequence: CASSATGIGNTIYF. In nucleotides, the CDR3 is TGTGCCAGCAGTGCAACAGGGATTGGAAACACCATATATTTT.

The CDR3 nucleotides are TGTGCCAGCAGTTACTTTACTGGGACAGTCTACAATGAGCAGTTCTTC. The encoded protein is CASSYFTGTVYNEQFF. This chain uses TRBV6-6 with TRBJ2-1, with 7 bases identical to TRBD1. Germline CDR1 MNHNY, CDR2 SVGAGI (reference sequence). V gave up 1 base and J gave up 3 bases; unmatched junction bases: 6. The CDR3 extends over 16 amino acids.

The chain joins TRBV15 to TRBJ1-1, with a tentative D call TRBD1 (5 bases). The CDR3 totals 13 residues. The germline V gene encodes CDR1 LNHNV and CDR2 YYDKDF (reference sequence). V gave up 3 bases and J gave up 3 bases, with 8 bases separating them. CDR3 sequence: CATSSWGYTEAFF. CDR3 DNA: TGTGCCACCAGCAGTTGGGGCTACACTGAAGCTTTCTTT.

V gene TRBV5-1 combines with J gene TRBJ2-5; the match to TRBD2 covers 9 bases. Germline trimming cut 4 bases from V and 5 bases from J; bases unmatched to any gene: 15. The CDR3 has 17 residues. From germline, CDR1 is SGHRS and CDR2 YFSETQ. CDR3 loop: CASSGAWREGPGETQYF. CDR3 in DNA: TGCGCCAGCAGCGGGGCTTGGCGGGAGGGCCCAGGGGAGACCCAGTACTTC.

V and J are TRBV7-9 and TRBJ1-1; D unresolved. Trimming stripped 5 bases from V and 4 bases from J, with 14 bases between. The CDR3 has 14 amino acids. Looked up from germline, CDR1 is SEHNR and CDR2 is FQNEAQ (reference sequence). The CDR3 DNA reads TGTGCCAGCAGCGGTACTGAGAAAGGCACTGAAGCTTTCTTT. This encodes CASSGTEKGTEAFF.

J is TRBJ2-1 and V is TRBV7-8; TRBD2 aligns across 12 bases. Germline V gives CDR1 SGHVS, CDR2 FQNEAQ. The V and J ends lost 5 bases and 9 bases, in that order; junction bases with no gene match: 8. The CDR3 consists of 15 residues. CDR3 sequence: CASSKTSGSLSEQFF. CDR3 DNA: TGTGCCAGCAGCAAGACTAGCGGGAGTCTCAGTGAGCAGTTCTTC.

V and J are TRBV29-1 and TRBJ2-3, with D possibly being TRBD2 (6 bases). Trimming took 6 bases from V and 1 from J, leaving 11 bases between them. Germline V gene sequence: CDR1 SQVTM, CDR2 ANQGSEA. The CDR3 is 13 residues long. CDR3 nucleotide sequence: TGCAGCGTCTCGGGGGTCGGCACAGATACGCAGTATTTT. It translates to CSVSGVGTDTQYF.